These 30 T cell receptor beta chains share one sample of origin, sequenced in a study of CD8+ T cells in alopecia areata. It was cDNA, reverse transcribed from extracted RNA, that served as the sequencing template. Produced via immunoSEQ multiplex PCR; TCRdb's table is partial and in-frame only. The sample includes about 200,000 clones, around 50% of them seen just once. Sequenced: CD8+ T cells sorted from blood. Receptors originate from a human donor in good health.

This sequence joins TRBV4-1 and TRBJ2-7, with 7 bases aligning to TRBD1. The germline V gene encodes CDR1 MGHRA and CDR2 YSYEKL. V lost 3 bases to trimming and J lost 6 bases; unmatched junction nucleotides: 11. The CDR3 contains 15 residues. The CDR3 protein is CASSQINLSGGEQYF. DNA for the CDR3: TGCGCCAGCAGCCAGATAAATTTATCAGGGGGCGAGCAGTACTTC.

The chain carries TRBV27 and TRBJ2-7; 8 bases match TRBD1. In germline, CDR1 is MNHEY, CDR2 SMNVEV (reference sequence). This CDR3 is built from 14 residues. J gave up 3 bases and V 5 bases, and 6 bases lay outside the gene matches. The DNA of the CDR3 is TGTGCCAGCAGTGCTGATGACAGGGGCTACGAGCAGTACTTC. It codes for CASSADDRGYEQYF.

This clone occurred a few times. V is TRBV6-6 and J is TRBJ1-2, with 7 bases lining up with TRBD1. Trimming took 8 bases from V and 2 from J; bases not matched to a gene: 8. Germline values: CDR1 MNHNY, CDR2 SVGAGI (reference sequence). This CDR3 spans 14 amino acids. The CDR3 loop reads CASGQTGLNYGYTF. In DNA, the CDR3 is TGTGCCAGCGGACAGACAGGGTTAAACTATGGCTACACCTTC.

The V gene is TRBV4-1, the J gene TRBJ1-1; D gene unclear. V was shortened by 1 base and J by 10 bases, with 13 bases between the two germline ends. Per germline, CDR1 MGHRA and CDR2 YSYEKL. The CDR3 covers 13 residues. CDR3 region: CASSQVGGQSAFF. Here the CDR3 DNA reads TGCGCCAGCAGCCAAGTCGGTGGGCAATCAGCTTTCTTT.

DNA of the CDR3: TGTGCCACCAGCAGAGACGAGGTGGGACGGCCTGAAGCTTTCTTT. As protein: CATSRDEVGRPEAFF. The chain has TRBV15 and TRBJ1-1; D is possibly TRBD1 (5 bases). Trimming cost V 0 bases and J 6 bases, with 14 bases left between them. Germline V gene lookup returns CDR1 LNHNV and CDR2 YYDKDF (reference sequence). This CDR3 comprises 15 residues.

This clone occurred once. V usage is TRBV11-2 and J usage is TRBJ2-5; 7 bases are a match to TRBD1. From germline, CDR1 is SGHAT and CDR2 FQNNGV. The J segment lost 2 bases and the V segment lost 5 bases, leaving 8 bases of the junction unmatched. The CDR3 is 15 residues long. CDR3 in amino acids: CASSPTGVVQETQYF. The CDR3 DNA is TGTGCCAGCAGCCCCACAGGGGTCGTTCAAGAGACCCAGTACTTC.

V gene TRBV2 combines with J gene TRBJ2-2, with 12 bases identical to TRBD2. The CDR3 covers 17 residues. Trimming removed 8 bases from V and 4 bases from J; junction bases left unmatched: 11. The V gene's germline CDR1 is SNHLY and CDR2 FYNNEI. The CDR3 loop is CASFRTSGERGTGELFF. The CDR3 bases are TGTGCCAGCTTTCGGACTAGCGGGGAACGGGGCACCGGGGAGCTGTTTTTT.

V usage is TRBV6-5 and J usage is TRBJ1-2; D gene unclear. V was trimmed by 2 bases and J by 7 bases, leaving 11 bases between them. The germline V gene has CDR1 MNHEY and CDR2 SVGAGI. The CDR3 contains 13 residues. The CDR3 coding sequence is TGTGCCAGCAGTTACGACGGCGGAGTTGGCTACACCTTC. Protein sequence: CASSYDGGVGYTF.

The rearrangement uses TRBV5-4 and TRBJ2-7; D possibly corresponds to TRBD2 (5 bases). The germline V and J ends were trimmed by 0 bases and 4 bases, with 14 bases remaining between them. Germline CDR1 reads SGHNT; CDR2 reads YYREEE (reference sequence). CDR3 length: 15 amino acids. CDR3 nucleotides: TGTGCCAGCAGCTTGGTCGGCGGGCGGAGGTACGAGCAGTACTTC. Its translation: CASSLVGGRRYEQYF.

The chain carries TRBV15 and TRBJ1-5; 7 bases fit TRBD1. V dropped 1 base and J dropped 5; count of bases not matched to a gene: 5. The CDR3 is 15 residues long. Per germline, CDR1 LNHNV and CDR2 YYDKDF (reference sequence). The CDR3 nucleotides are TGTGCCACCAGCAGAGGACAGGGAGGTTATCAGCCCCAGCATTTT. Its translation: CATSRGQGGYQPQHF. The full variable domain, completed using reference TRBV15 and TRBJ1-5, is DAMVIQNPRYQVTQFGKPVTLSCSQTLNHNVMYWYQQKSSQAPKLLFHYYDKDFNNEADTPDNFQSRRPNTSFCFLDIRSPGLGDTAMYLCATSRGQGGYQPQHFGDGTRLSIL.

The DNA of the CDR3 is TGCGCCAGCAGCTTGGTCTTCCCGGCCAGCACCTATGGCTACACCTTC. Translating it yields CASSLVFPASTYGYTF. The V gene is TRBV5-1, the J gene TRBJ1-2; unclear D gene. V was clipped by 0 bases and J by 4 bases, with 16 bases between them. CDR1 and CDR2 from the germline V gene are SGHRS and YFSETQ. This CDR3 contains 16 residues.

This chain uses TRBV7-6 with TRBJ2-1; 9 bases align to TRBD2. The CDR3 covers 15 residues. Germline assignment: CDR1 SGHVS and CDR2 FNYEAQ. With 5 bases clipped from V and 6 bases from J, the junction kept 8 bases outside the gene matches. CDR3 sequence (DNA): TGTGCCAGCAGCCATCCTAGCGGGACTGGCAATGAGCAGTTCTTC. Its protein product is CASSHPSGTGNEQFF.

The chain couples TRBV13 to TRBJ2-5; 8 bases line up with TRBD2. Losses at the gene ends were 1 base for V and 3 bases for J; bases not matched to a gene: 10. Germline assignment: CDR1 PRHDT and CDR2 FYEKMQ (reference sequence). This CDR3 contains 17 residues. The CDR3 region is CASSLAPRGDAEETQYF. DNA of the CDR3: TGTGCCAGCAGCTTAGCCCCGCGGGGGGACGCGGAAGAGACCCAGTACTTC.

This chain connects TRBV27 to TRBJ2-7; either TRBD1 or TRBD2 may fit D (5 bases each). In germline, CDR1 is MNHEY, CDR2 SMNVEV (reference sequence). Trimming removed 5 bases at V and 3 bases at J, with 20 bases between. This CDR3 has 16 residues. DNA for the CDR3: TGTGCCAGCAGTCCGACCCTGTGGGACGTCTACTACGAGCAGTACTTC. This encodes CASSPTLWDVYYEQYF.

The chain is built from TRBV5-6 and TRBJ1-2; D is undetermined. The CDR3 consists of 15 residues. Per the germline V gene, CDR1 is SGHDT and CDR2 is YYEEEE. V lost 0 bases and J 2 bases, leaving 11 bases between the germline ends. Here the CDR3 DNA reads TGTGCCAGCAGCTTGGGAGTAGGAGTCAACTATGGCTACACCTTC. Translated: CASSLGVGVNYGYTF.

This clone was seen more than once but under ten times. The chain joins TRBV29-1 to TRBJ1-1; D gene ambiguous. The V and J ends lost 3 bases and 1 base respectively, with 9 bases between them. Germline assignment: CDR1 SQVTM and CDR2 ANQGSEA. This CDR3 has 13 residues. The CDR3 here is CSVEVTTNTEAFF. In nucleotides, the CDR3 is TGCAGCGTTGAGGTAACTACGAACACTGAAGCTTTCTTT.

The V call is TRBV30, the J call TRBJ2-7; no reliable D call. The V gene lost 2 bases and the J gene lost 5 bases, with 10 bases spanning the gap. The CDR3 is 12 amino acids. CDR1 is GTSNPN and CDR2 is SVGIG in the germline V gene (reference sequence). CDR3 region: CAWSTAPDEQYF. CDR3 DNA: TGTGCCTGGAGTACAGCTCCCGACGAGCAGTACTTC.

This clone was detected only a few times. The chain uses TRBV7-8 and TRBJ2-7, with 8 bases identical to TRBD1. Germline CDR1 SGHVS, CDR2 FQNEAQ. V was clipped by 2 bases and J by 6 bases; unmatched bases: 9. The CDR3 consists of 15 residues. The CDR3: CASSLSGTGRGEQYF. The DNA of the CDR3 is TGTGCCAGCAGCTTATCCGGGACAGGCCGGGGCGAGCAGTACTTC.

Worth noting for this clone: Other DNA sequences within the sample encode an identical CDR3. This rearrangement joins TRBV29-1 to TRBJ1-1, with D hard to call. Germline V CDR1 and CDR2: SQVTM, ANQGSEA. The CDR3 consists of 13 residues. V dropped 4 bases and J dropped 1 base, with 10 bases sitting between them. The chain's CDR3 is CSVAQSGNTEAFF. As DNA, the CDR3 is TGCAGCGTTGCTCAAAGCGGGAACACTGAAGCTTTCTTT.

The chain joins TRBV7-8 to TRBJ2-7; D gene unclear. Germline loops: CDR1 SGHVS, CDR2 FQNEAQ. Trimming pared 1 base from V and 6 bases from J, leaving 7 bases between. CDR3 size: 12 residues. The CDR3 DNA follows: TGTGCCAGCAGCTTAGGGGGTGGCGAGCAGTACTTC. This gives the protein CASSLGGGEQYF.

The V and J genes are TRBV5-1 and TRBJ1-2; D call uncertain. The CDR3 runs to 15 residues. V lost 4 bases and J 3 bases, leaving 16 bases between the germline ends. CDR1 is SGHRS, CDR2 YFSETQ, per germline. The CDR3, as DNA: TGCGCCAGCAGCCCTTTCCCACACCTCGACTATGGCTACACCTTC. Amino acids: CASSPFPHLDYGYTF.

The CDR3 DNA reads as TGTGCCAGCACGGGGGTCTATAATTCACCCCTCCACTTT. Protein sequence: CASTGVYNSPLHF. The genes are TRBV27 and TRBJ1-6, with D possibly being TRBD1 (5 bases). Germline CDR1 and CDR2: MNHEY and SMNVEV (reference sequence). The V end lost 7 bases, the J end lost 3 bases, and 7 bases lay between the germline ends. The CDR3 consists of 13 residues.

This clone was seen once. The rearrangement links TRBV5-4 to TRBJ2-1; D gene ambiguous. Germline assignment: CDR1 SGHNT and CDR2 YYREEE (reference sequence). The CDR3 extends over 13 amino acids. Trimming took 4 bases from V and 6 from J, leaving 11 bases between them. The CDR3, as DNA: TGTGCCAGCAGCCCCCCGTCCGGCAATGAGCAGTTCTTC. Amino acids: CASSPPSGNEQFF.

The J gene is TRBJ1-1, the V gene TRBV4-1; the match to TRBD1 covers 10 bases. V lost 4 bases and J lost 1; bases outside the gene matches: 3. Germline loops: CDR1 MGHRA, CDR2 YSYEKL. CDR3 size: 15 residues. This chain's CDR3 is CASSLRTGGNTEAFF. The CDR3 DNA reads TGCGCCAGCAGCCTACGGACAGGGGGGAACACTGAAGCTTTCTTT.

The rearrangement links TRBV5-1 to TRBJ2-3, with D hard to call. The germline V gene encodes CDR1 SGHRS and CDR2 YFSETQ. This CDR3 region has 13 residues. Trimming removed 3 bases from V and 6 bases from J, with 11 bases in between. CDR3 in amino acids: CASSYITSDTQYF. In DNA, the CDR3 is TGCGCCAGCAGCTATATTACCTCCGATACGCAGTATTTT.

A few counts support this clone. CDR3 bases: TGCAGCGTGGAGACAGGGGATACGCAGTATTTT. It is translated as CSVETGDTQYF. The chain joins TRBV29-1 to TRBJ2-3; TRBD1 agrees at 7 bases. V lost 6 bases to trimming and J lost 6 bases; unmatched junction nucleotides: 3. This CDR3 is built from 11 residues. CDR1 is SQVTM, CDR2 ANQGSEA, per germline.

Written as DNA, the CDR3 is TGTGCCAGCAGTTACTCTTCGACCTACAATGAGCAGTTCTTC. It yields the protein CASSYSSTYNEQFF. This sequence joins TRBV6-5 and TRBJ2-1; D remains unclear. Germline V gives CDR1 MNHEY, CDR2 SVGAGI. This CDR3 region has 14 residues. V lost 0 bases and J lost 2, with 5 bases in between.

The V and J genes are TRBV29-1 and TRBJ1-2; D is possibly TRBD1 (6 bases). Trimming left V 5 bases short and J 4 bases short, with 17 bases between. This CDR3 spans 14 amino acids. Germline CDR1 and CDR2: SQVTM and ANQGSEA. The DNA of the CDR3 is TGCAGCGTTAGGGCAGGGGACCTGGGCTATGGCTACACCTTC. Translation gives CSVRAGDLGYGYTF.

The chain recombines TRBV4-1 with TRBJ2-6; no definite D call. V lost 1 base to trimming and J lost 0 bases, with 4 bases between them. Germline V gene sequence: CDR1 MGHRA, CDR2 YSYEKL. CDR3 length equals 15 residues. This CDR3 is CASSQASSGANVLTF. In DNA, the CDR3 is TGCGCCAGCAGCCAAGCCAGCTCTGGGGCCAACGTCCTGACTTTC.

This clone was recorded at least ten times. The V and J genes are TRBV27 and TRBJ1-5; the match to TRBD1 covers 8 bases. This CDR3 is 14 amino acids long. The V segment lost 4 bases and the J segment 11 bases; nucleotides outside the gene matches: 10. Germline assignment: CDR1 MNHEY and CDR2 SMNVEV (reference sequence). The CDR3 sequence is CASSSGQGLLAQHF. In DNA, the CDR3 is TGTGCCAGCAGTTCAGGACAGGGCTTACTTGCCCAGCATTTT.